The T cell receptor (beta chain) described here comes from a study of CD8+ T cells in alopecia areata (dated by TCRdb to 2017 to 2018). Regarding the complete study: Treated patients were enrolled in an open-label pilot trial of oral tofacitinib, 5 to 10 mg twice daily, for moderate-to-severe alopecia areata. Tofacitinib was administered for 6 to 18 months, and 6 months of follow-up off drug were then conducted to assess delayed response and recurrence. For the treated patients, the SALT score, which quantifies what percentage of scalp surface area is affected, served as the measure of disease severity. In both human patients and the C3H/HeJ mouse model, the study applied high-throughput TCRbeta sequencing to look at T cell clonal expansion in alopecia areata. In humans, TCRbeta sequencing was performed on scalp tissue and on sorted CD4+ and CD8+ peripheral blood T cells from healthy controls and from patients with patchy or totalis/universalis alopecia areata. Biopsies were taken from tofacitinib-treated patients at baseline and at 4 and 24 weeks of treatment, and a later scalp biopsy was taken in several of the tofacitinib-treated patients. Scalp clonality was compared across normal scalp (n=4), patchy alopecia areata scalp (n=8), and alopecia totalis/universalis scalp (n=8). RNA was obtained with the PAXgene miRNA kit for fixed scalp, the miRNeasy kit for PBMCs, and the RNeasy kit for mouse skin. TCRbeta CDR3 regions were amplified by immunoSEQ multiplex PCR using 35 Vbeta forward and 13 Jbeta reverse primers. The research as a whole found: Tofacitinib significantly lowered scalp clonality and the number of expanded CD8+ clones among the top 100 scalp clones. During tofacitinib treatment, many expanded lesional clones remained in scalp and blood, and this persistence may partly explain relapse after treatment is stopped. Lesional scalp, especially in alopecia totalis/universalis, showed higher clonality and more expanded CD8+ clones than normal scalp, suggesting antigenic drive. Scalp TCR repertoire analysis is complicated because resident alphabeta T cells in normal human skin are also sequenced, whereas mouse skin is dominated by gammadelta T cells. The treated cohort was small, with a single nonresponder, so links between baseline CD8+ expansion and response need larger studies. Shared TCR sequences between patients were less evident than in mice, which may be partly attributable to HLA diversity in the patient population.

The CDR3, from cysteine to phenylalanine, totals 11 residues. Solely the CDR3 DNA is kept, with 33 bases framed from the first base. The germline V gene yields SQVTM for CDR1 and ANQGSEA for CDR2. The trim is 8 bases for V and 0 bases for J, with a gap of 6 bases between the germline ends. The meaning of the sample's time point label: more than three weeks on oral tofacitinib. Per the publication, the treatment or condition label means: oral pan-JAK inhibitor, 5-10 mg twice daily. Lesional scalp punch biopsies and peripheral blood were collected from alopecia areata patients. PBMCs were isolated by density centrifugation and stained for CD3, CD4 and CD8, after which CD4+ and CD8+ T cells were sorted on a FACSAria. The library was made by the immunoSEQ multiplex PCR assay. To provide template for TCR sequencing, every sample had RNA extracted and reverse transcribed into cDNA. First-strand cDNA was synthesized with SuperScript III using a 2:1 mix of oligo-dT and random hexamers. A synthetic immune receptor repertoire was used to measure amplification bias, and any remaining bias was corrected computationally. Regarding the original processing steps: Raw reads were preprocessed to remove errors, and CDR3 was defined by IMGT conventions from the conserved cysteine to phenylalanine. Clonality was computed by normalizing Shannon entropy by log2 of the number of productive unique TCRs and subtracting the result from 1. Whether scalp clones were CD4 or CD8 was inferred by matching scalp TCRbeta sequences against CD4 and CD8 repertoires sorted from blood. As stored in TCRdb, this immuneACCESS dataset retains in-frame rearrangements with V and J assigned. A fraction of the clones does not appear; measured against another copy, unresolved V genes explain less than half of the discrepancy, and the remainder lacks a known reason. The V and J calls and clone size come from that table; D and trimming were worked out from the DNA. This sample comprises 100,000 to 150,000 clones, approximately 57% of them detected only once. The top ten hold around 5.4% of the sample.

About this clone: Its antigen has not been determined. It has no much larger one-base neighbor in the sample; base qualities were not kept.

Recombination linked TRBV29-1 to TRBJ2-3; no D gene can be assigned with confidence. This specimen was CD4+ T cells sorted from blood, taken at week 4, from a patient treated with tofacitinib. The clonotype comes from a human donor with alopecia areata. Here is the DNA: TGCAGCCCCCCTAGCACAGATACGCAGTATTTT. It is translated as CSPPSTDTQYF.